This TCR beta chain was sequenced during a study of cytomegalovirus exposure and HLA in healthy donors. Study-wide points: Listed as cytomegalovirus-associated were 150 or so TCR beta chains.

Primers for the PCR totalled 60 Vbeta and 13 Jbeta. The method was immunoSEQ multiplex PCR; TCRdb's version includes in-frame clones alone and lacks a portion of them. The sample includes 160,000 or so clones, around 80% of them seen just once. Concerning this clone: Antigen unknown.

The CDR3 is made up of 16 amino acids. Germline loops: CDR1 SGDLS, CDR2 YYNGEE. V lost 2 bases, J lost 2 bases, and 6 bases stayed unmatched. The chain recombines TRBV9 with TRBJ2-1; TRBD2 matches 8 bases. The sequencing input was PBMCs. This TCR derives from a man aged 35 to 55 in good health and CMV-seronegative. The CDR3 spells CASSVGGGPTYNEQFF. The CDR3 DNA reads TGTGCCAGCAGCGTCGGCGGGGGGCCAACCTACAATGAGCAGTTCTTC.